Listed below are T cell receptor beta chains from one sample, sequenced in a study of regulatory T cells in long-lasting Graves disease. TCRdb called the multiplex PCR reads again in MiXCR, with one record for every CDR3 protein. Here the sample spans 250,000 to 400,000 distinct CDR3 sequences, over 15% being singletons. The input for sequencing was peripheral blood mononuclear cells (PBMCs), taken at new diagnosis, from a patient treated with antithyroid drugs. Receptors were obtained from a female donor with Graves disease. Both conserved end residues are part of each CDR3. Each record gives: CDR3 length, clone size, J gene, V gene, D gene, CDR3 protein, CDR3 DNA. The D gene is left open where the match is weak. Only part of the rows carry a size: once, few, many, or a class if the clone is expanded.

>16|many|TRBJ2-3|TRBV11-1|TRBD2
CASSPLSGGGTDTQYF
TGTGCCAGCAGCCCGTTATCGGGAGGAGGCACAGATACGCAGTATTTT
>15|many|TRBJ1-5|TRBV15|NA
CATSFRAGANQPQHF
TGTGCCACCAGCTTTAGGGCAGGGGCCAATCAGCCCCAGCATTTT
>14|many|TRBJ2-1|TRBV20-1|TRBD2
CSASLRGDYNEQFF
TGCAGTGCTAGTCTTCGGGGGGATTACAATGAGCAGTTCTTC
>15|NA|TRBJ1-2|TRBV19|NA
CASSIWVSGNYGYTF
TGTGCCAGTAGTATCTGGGTTTCGGGGAACTATGGCTACACCTTC
>14|NA|TRBJ2-1|TRBV7-9|TRBD1
CASYRDRVYNEQFF
TGTGCCAGCTACCGGGACAGGGTCTACAATGAGCAGTTCTTC
>17|few|TRBJ2-1|TRBV9|TRBD2
CASSAGGGAGAYNEQFF
TGTGCCAGCAGCGCCGGGGGGGGGGCGGGAGCCTACAATGAGCAGTTCTTC
>14|few|TRBJ2-7|TRBV15|NA
CATSGGTPNYEQYF
TGTGCCACCAGCGGCGGGACTCCCAACTACGAGCAGTACTTC
>13|many|TRBJ1-1|TRBV20-1|TRBD1
CSAGTGGNTEAFF
TGCAGTGCCGGGACAGGGGGGAACACTGAAGCTTTCTTT
>14|few|TRBJ2-7|TRBV3-1|NA
CASSPQVGSAEQYF
TGTGCCAGCAGCCCTCAAGTGGGTAGCGCCGAGCAGTACTTC
>14|few|TRBJ1-2|TRBV28|NA
CASSELAGSGGYTF
TGTGCCAGCAGCGAGTTGGCAGGTTCGGGCGGCTACACCTTC
>15|many|TRBJ2-3|TRBV6-1|NA
CASSEEVAGTDTQYF
TGTGCCAGCAGTGAAGAGGTAGCTGGCACAGATACGCAGTATTTT
>13|many|TRBJ2-7|TRBV19|NA
CASRGGASYEQYF
TGTGCCAGCAGAGGGGGTGCCTCCTACGAGCAGTACTTC
>15|few|TRBJ2-2|TRBV29-1|NA
CSVDFSEANTGELFF
TGCAGCGTTGATTTCTCCGAAGCGAACACCGGGGAGCTGTTTTTT
>14|NA|TRBJ2-3|TRBV5-1|NA
CASSLTSSTDTQYF
TGCGCCAGCAGCCTTACATCTAGCACAGATACGCAGTATTTT
>15|many|TRBJ1-1|TRBV28|NA
CASSLWTKMNTEAFF
TGTGCCAGCAGTTTATGGACAAAAATGAACACTGAAGCTTTCTTT
>13|many|TRBJ2-7|TRBV6-1|NA
CATLPVKGSGQYF
TGTGCCACCCTCCCGGTGAAGGGGAGTGGGCAGTACTTC
>14|NA|TRBJ2-7|TRBV7-2|NA
CASSSNRDSGEQYF
TGTGCCAGCAGCTCAAACCGGGACTCGGGGGAGCAGTACTTC
>14|few|TRBJ2-7|TRBV19|TRBD2
CASRTTSGDYEQYF
TGTGCCAGTAGAACGACTAGCGGCGACTACGAGCAGTACTTC
>11|many|TRBJ2-5|TRBV12-3/TRBV12-4|NA
CASSLIGAQYF
TGTGCCAGCAGTTTAATCGGGGCCCAGTACTTC
>15|NA|TRBJ2-7|TRBV6-2/TRBV6-3|NA
CASTDPAGGGYEQYF
TGTGCCAGCACCGACCCCGCAGGAGGGGGCTACGAGCAGTACTTC
>14|many|TRBJ1-6|TRBV7-3|NA
CASSSGRNNSPLHF
TGTGCCAGCAGCTCGGGACGGAATAATTCACCCCTCCACTTT
>12|NA|TRBJ1-1|TRBV30|NA
CAWSVHDLGAFF
TGTGCCTGGAGTGTTCATGACCTCGGGGCTTTCTTT
>15|many|TRBJ2-1|TRBV20-1|NA
CSASPTGSSYNEQFF
TGCAGTGCTAGCCCAACAGGTAGCTCCTACAATGAGCAGTTCTTC
>14|many|TRBJ1-1|TRBV7-9|NA
CASSLGLGRIEAFF
TGTGCCAGCAGCTTAGGGCTCGGGCGGATTGAAGCTTTCTTT
>15|many|TRBJ2-7|TRBV6-5|NA
CASSYSRVVTYEQYF
TGTGCCAGCAGTTACTCGCGGGTTGTGACCTACGAGCAGTACTTC
>16|many|TRBJ2-7|TRBV28|TRBD2
CASSLSAGGKGYEQYF
TGTGCCAGCAGTTTGTCGGCGGGAGGAAAGGGCTACGAGCAGTACTTC
>14|NA|TRBJ1-1|TRBV6-1|NA
CASSRDSPNTEAFF
TGTGCCAGCAGCAGGGACTCACCGAACACTGAAGCTTTCTTT
>14|many|TRBJ2-7|TRBV19|TRBD2
CASSWGGGPNEQYF
TGTGCCAGTAGTTGGGGGGGAGGGCCTAACGAGCAGTACTTC
>12|NA|TRBJ1-4|TRBV6-1|NA
CASSLPRGKLFF
TGTGCCAGCAGCTTACCAAGGGGAAAACTGTTTTTT
>14|many|TRBJ2-2|TRBV19|NA
CASSMISSTGELFF
TGTGCCAGTAGTATGATTAGCTCCACCGGGGAGCTGTTTTTT
>17|many|TRBJ2-5|TRBV6-2/TRBV6-3|TRBD2
CASSSPQLAGEQETQYF
TGTGCCAGCAGCTCCCCCCAACTAGCGGGAGAACAAGAGACCCAGTACTTC
>14|many|TRBJ2-2|TRBV28|TRBD2
CASIPPGGIGELFF
TGTGCCAGCATCCCCCCCGGGGGGATCGGGGAGCTGTTTTTT
>14|many|TRBJ2-7|TRBV20-1|TRBD1
CSAARTGGFYEQYF
TGCAGTGCGGCAAGGACAGGGGGCTTCTACGAGCAGTACTTC
>17|many|TRBJ2-7|TRBV7-2|TRBD1
CASSESGQGFFSYEQYF
TGTGCCAGCAGCGAGTCGGGACAGGGCTTCTTCTCCTACGAGCAGTACTTC
>15|many|TRBJ2-6|TRBV19|NA
CASSIGVTGANVLTF
TGTGCCAGTAGTATAGGAGTAACCGGGGCCAACGTCCTGACTTTC
>13|many|TRBJ1-1|TRBV3-1|TRBD1
CASSPDRETEAFF
TGTGCCAGCAGCCCGGACAGGGAAACTGAAGCTTTCTTT
>15|many|TRBJ2-1|TRBV6-1|NA
CASSVDSGSYNEQFF
TGTGCCAGCAGTGTGGATAGCGGCAGCTACAATGAGCAGTTCTTC
>17|many|TRBJ2-7|TRBV5-6|TRBD1
CASSLARGQAAFYEQYF
TGTGCCAGCAGTCTTGCCCGCGGACAGGCCGCGTTCTACGAGCAGTACTTC
>15|once|TRBJ2-1|TRBV2|TRBD2
CASRPSGSSSDEQFF
TGTGCCAGCAGACCTAGCGGGAGCTCCAGCGATGAGCAGTTCTTC
>13|few|TRBJ1-4|TRBV6-1|TRBD1
CASSDRVDEKLFF
TGTGCCAGCAGCGACAGGGTTGATGAAAAACTGTTTTTT
>13|many|TRBJ2-3|TRBV5-1|NA
CASSLGSTDTQYF
TGTGCCAGCAGCTTAGGCTCCACAGATACGCAGTATTTT
>14|many|TRBJ1-5|TRBV27|NA
CASSLLKTNQPQHF
TGTGCCAGCAGTTTACTCAAGACCAATCAGCCCCAGCATTTT
>14|many|TRBJ2-5|TRBV20-1|TRBD2
CSARGGREEETQYF
TGCAGTGCTAGGGGGGGGCGGGAGGAAGAGACCCAGTACTTC
>14|many|TRBJ2-5|TRBV6-5|NA
CASSYSIGKETQYF
TGTGCCAGCAGTTACTCGATAGGGAAAGAGACCCAGTACTTC
>15|NA|TRBJ2-2|TRBV2|NA
CASSQQIPNTGELFF
TGTGCCAGCAGTCAACAGATACCGAACACCGGGGAGCTGTTTTTT
>16|few|TRBJ1-1|TRBV13|TRBD1
CASSSRGEWVDAEAFF
TGTGCCAGCAGCTCCAGGGGGGAGTGGGTCGACGCTGAAGCTTTCTTT
>17|once|TRBJ1-1|TRBV12-3/TRBV12-4|NA
CANTKPVTEPMNTEAFF
TGTGCCAACACTAAACCCGTTACAGAACCGATGAACACTGAGGCTTTCTTT
>13|many|TRBJ1-2|TRBV30|NA
CAFGRAGGYGYTF
TGTGCCTTCGGACGGGCTGGGGGCTATGGCTACACCTTC
>15|many|TRBJ2-7|TRBV25-1|TRBD1
CASSAYRDRYYEQYF
TGTGCCAGCAGTGCGTATCGGGACAGGTACTACGAGCAGTACTTC
>13|NA|TRBJ2-1|TRBV5-1|NA
CASSRVGGDEQFF
TGCGCCAGCAGCCGAGTAGGGGGTGATGAGCAGTTCTTC